The 26 T cell receptor beta chains reported below all come from one sample, sequenced in a study of blood T cell repertoires in COVID-19. Profiling relied on immunoSEQ multiplex PCR, and the TCRdb table lists in-frame clones only, not all of them. Here the sample spans approximately 240,000 clones, 83% being singletons. Source material: peripheral blood. Receptors originate from a woman under 40 with COVID-19, enrolled during active disease.

This clone showed up just a few times. The V gene is TRBV9, the J gene TRBJ1-1; 9 bases line up with TRBD1. The CDR3 covers 17 residues. V shed 4 bases and J 9 bases; nucleotides not matched to a gene: 19. CDR1 and CDR2 from the germline V gene are SGDLS and YYNGEE. CDR3 region: CASSTSSGITGGVQAFF. In DNA, the CDR3 is TGTGCCAGCAGCACGTCCAGTGGCATTACAGGGGGCGTCCAAGCTTTCTTT.

The chain carries TRBV7-2 and TRBJ2-4, with D tentatively TRBD2 (6 bases). V dropped 1 base and J dropped 8 bases, with 12 bases sitting between them. The CDR3 consists of 14 residues. CDR1 is SGHTA and CDR2 is FQGNSA in the germline V gene. CDR3 nucleotides: TGTGCCAGCAGCTTAGGCGGGGCGGGTGACATTCAGTACTTC. Translating gives CASSLGGAGDIQYF.

V gene TRBV2 combines with J gene TRBJ2-3; D unclear. Per the germline V gene, CDR1 is SNHLY and CDR2 is FYNNEI. V lost 5 bases and J 3 bases, leaving 12 bases between the germline ends. This CDR3 region has 14 residues. The CDR3 DNA sequence: TGTGCCAGCAGTCCGTTCGACGGGACAGATACGCAGTATTTT. The encoded protein is CASSPFDGTDTQYF.

The chain employs TRBV24-1 and TRBJ1-2; D remains unclear. The CDR3 contains 12 residues. The V gene lost 2 bases and the J gene lost 7 bases, with 7 bases spanning the gap. CDR1 is KGHDR and CDR2 is SFDVKD in the germline V gene. Here the CDR3 DNA reads TGTGCCACCAGTGATTCGGGTGGTGGCTACACCTTC. Residues: CATSDSGGGYTF.

The J gene is TRBJ2-3, the V gene TRBV5-4; 11 positions match TRBD2. With 1 base clipped from V and 5 bases from J, the junction kept 9 bases outside the gene matches. The germline gives CDR1 SGHNT, CDR2 YYREEE (reference sequence). The CDR3 totals 17 residues. In DNA form, the CDR3 reads TGTGCCAGCAGCTTGCTGCTAGCGGGGGGTAGTGGAGATACGCAGTATTTT. It codes for CASSLLLAGGSGDTQYF.

This clone has more than one count but fewer than ten. The V gene is TRBV5-1, the J gene TRBJ2-1, with D maybe TRBD1 (6 bases). Germline V gene sequence: CDR1 SGHRS, CDR2 YFSETQ. Trimming took 4 bases from V and 9 from J, leaving 17 bases between them. CDR3 length: 14 residues. CDR3 protein: CASSLGHRGSEQFF. As DNA, the CDR3 is TGCGCCAGCAGCCTGGGACACCGAGGGAGTGAGCAGTTCTTC.

CDR3 residues: CASRGPSGGNNEQFF. The DNA for the CDR3 is TGTGCCAGCAGGGGACCTAGCGGGGGCAACAATGAGCAGTTCTTC. This chain uses TRBV6-5 with TRBJ2-1; 10 positions match TRBD2. The germline CDR1 and CDR2 sequences are MNHEY and SVGAGI. The CDR3 covers 15 residues. V dropped 6 bases and J dropped 5; count of bases not matched to a gene: 7.

This chain joins TRBV6-5 and TRBJ1-2, with D perhaps matching TRBD1 (5 bases). Deletions cut 7 bases from V and 5 bases from J, with 14 bases between. CDR1 is MNHEY and CDR2 is SVGAGI in the germline V gene. This CDR3 is built from 13 residues. Here the CDR3 DNA reads TGTGCCAGCACCAGTGGGGGAGGATATGGCTACACCTTC. Its protein product is CASTSGGGYGYTF.

CDR3 residues: CASSYGQGSHGELFF. DNA for the CDR3: TGTGCCAGCAGTTACGGGCAGGGCAGTCACGGGGAGCTGTTTTTT. The chain is built from TRBV6-5 and TRBJ2-2; weak D call: TRBD1 (5 bases). The CDR3 sequence is 15 residues long. Germline CDR1 and CDR2: MNHEY and SVGAGI. V shed 2 bases and J shed 7 bases, with 14 bases lying between them.

This clone has a single count. The chain carries TRBV24-1 and TRBJ2-7; TRBD1 aligns across 8 bases. V dropped 8 bases and J dropped 3; count of bases not matched to a gene: 11. The CDR3 is 15 amino acids. Germline-derived CDR1 and CDR2 are KGHDR and SFDVKD. The CDR3 DNA reads TGTGCCACCACCTCGGGACAGGTTTTTTACTACGAGCAGTACTTC. It specifies CATTSGQVFYYEQYF.

The chain carries TRBV24-1 and TRBJ2-5; 8 nucleotides line up with TRBD1. From germline, CDR1 is KGHDR and CDR2 SFDVKD. After removal of 2 bases from V and 2 bases from J, the junction contained 9 bases not matched to a gene. CDR3 size: 17 residues. Here the CDR3 reads CATSDYDGRQGQETQYF. The CDR3, as DNA: TGTGCCACCAGTGATTACGACGGGAGACAGGGGCAAGAGACCCAGTACTTC.

This clone was seen a single time. This chain joins TRBV6-5 and TRBJ2-7; TRBD1 is a possible D gene (7 bases). The V gene lost 2 bases and the J gene lost 2 bases, with 13 bases spanning the gap. The CDR3 has 15 amino acids. The germline V gene encodes CDR1 MNHEY and CDR2 SVGAGI. This chain's CDR3 is CASSYNGRGAYEQYF. Here the CDR3 DNA reads TGTGCCAGCAGTTACAATGGCAGGGGGGCCTACGAGCAGTACTTC.

V gene TRBV9 combines with J gene TRBJ2-7, with 8 nucleotides matching TRBD2. J lost 2 bases, V lost 2 bases, and 3 bases had no gene match. Germline CDR1 is SGDLS and CDR2 is YYNGEE. The CDR3 loop spans 14 amino acids. This CDR3 reads CASSVGLGAYEQYF. CDR3 sequence (DNA): TGTGCCAGCAGCGTGGGACTAGGTGCCTACGAGCAGTACTTC.

This CDR3 reads CASSLGLADTQYF. CDR3 nucleotides: TGTGCCAGCAGCTTGGGACTAGCGGATACGCAGTATTTT. This rearrangement joins TRBV5-4 to TRBJ2-3, with 8 bases fitting TRBD2. Germline assignment: CDR1 SGHNT and CDR2 YYREEE (reference sequence). V lost 0 bases and J lost 6; bases outside the gene matches: 0. This CDR3 comprises 13 residues.

This chain links TRBV18 with TRBJ1-5, with unresolved D. The length of the CDR3 is 13 residues. V lost 9 bases and J 5 bases, leaving 14 bases between the germline ends. Germline V gene lookup returns CDR1 KGHSH and CDR2 LQKENI. In nucleotides, the CDR3 is TGTGCCAGTTCGGACTCGCCGGATCAGCCCCAGCATTTT. It is translated as CASSDSPDQPQHF.

The chain employs TRBV12-3 or TRBV12-4 and TRBJ2-5; D gene unclear. V was cut by 3 bases and J by 3 bases, with 8 bases left in between. The CDR3 is 13 residues long. The CDR3 region is CASSFQEEETQYF. In DNA, the CDR3 is TGTGCCAGCAGTTTTCAGGAAGAAGAGACCCAGTACTTC.

This chain uses TRBV7-2 with TRBJ2-5; D call uncertain. Germline V gives CDR1 SGHTA, CDR2 FQGNSA. The ends were cut back, 3 bases at V and 5 bases at J, with 22 bases in the middle. This CDR3 contains 17 residues. In nucleotides, the CDR3 is TGTGCCAGCAGCTTGGGTAGCTGGTTAGTTTCTTTTGAGACCCAGTACTTC. Protein sequence: CASSLGSWLVSFETQYF.

V gene TRBV6-5 combines with J gene TRBJ2-1; perhaps TRBD2 as D (7 bases). Germline CDR1 is MNHEY and CDR2 is SVGAGI. This CDR3 spans 15 amino acids. Trimming took 9 bases from V and 4 from J, leaving 19 bases between them. The CDR3 sequence is CASRMEGGRYNEQFF. In DNA, the CDR3 is TGTGCCAGTCGCATGGAGGGGGGGAGGTACAATGAGCAGTTCTTC.

V gene TRBV5-4 combines with J gene TRBJ2-2, with TRBD2 as a possible D gene (6 bases). This CDR3 has 16 amino acids. V was pared by 2 bases and J by 6 bases, with 17 bases between. Germline assignment: CDR1 SGHNT and CDR2 YYREEE (reference sequence). CDR3 DNA sequence: TGTGCCAGCAGCTTTGGAGGGCCCTCGTTAGCCGGGGAGCTGTTTTTT. Translation: CASSFGGPSLAGELFF.

A remark on this clone: Other DNA sequences in the same sample also yield this CDR3. V and J are TRBV19 and TRBJ2-7; 10 bases agree with TRBD1. Germline V gene sequence: CDR1 LNHDA, CDR2 SQIVND (reference sequence). This CDR3 is 14 amino acids long. V lost 5 bases, J lost 2 bases, and 3 bases stayed unmatched. CDR3 sequence: CASSPGQGAYEQYF. CDR3 sequence (DNA): TGTGCCAGTAGTCCCGGACAGGGGGCCTACGAGCAGTACTTC.

The chain has TRBV5-1 and TRBJ2-2; 11 nucleotides match TRBD2. The CDR3 totals 17 residues. V lost 1 base and J lost 1; bases outside the gene matches: 3. CDR1 is SGHRS and CDR2 is YFSETQ in the germline V gene. CDR3 sequence (DNA): TGCGCCAGCAGCTTGACTAGCGGGGGTCTGAACACCGGGGAGCTGTTTTTT. Encoded protein: CASSLTSGGLNTGELFF.

The genes are TRBV2 and TRBJ2-5; 7 positions agree with TRBD1. Germline loops: CDR1 SNHLY, CDR2 FYNNEI. V lost 6 bases, J lost 3 bases, and 7 bases stayed unmatched. The CDR3 extends over 14 amino acids. CDR3 bases: TGTGCCAGCAGCAGAACAGGGGCCGAAGAGACCCAGTACTTC. Its protein product is CASSRTGAEETQYF.

A remark on this clone: Other DNA sequences of this sample code for an identical CDR3. CDR3 residues: CASSRTGTNYGYTF. CDR3 in DNA: TGTGCCAGCAGCCGAACAGGGACTAACTATGGCTACACCTTC. The V gene is TRBV7-9, the J gene TRBJ1-2, with D perhaps matching TRBD1 (6 bases). CDR1 is SEHNR, CDR2 FQNEAQ, per germline (reference sequence). The V gene lost 5 bases and the J gene lost 0 bases, with 10 bases spanning the gap. This CDR3 spans 14 amino acids.

The rearrangement joins TRBV2 to TRBJ2-7; 7 bases map to TRBD2. The trim removed 4 bases at V and 2 bases at J, leaving 5 bases unmatched. The germline CDR1 and CDR2 sequences are SNHLY and FYNNEI. The CDR3 covers 14 residues. The CDR3 loop is CASSGGLPPYEQYF. The CDR3 DNA reads TGTGCCAGCAGTGGGGGACTACCGCCCTACGAGCAGTACTTC.

V is TRBV7-2 and J is TRBJ2-4, with D possibly TRBD1 on 6 matching bases. The V and J ends lost 5 bases and 9 bases respectively, with 14 bases between them. The V gene's germline CDR1 is SGHTA and CDR2 FQGNSA. The CDR3 has 13 residues. DNA for the CDR3: TGTGCCAGCAGCGACCTACAGGGAAGCATTCAGTACTTC. This translates into CASSDLQGSIQYF.

The CDR3 nucleotides read TGTGCCAGCAGCCAAGATAGCGGGGGGGCCAACGGGCAGTTCTTC. Residues: CASSQDSGGANGQFF. The chain combines TRBV3-1 (or the pseudogene TRBV3-2) with TRBJ2-1; 11 bases agree with TRBD2. V lost 0 bases to trimming and J lost 12 bases; unmatched junction nucleotides: 7. The germline CDR1 and CDR2 sequences are LGHDT and YNNKEL (reference sequence). This CDR3 has 15 amino acids.